This entry is about one T cell receptor beta chain. Its antigen is undetermined. This entry is derived from a study of response to subunit inactivated influenza vaccine. Broader study findings: Authors suggested few new T cells are recruited by each seasonal influenza vaccination.

The V end lost 5 bases, the J end lost 4 bases, and 17 bases lay between the germline ends. CDR1 and CDR2 (germline): MDHEN, SYDVKM. This CDR3 has 15 residues. TCRdb analysed the RT-PCR reads with MiXCR anew, one entry per CDR3 protein. Here the sample spans fewer than 800,000 distinct CDR3 sequences, 15% to 17% being singletons. The source was PBMCs from blood, collected less than 13 days after vaccination. J is TRBJ1-2 and V is TRBV28, with no clear D. The TCR comes from a man aged 50 to 60 who received an inactivated influenza vaccine. CDR3 in amino acids: CASSLRPFDGYGYTF. The CDR3 DNA sequence: TGTGCCAGCAGTCTGAGGCCCTTCGATGGCTATGGCTACACCTTC.